This record looks at one T cell receptor beta chain sequence and its context. Only in-frame clones appear in the TCRdb table, and some are missing; sequencing was by immunoSEQ multiplex PCR. Of about 160,000 clones listed, around 92% are singletons. The data originate from a study of cytomegalovirus exposure and HLA in healthy donors. Trimming removed 8 bases from V and 3 bases from J, with 14 bases in between. Germline V gene sequence: CDR1 MGHRA, CDR2 YSYEKL. The CDR3 contains 13 residues. The sequencing input was PBMCs. This clonotype was sampled from a young man in good health and CMV-seropositive. V is TRBV4-1 and J is TRBJ2-7; D may be TRBD2 (5 bases). DNA for the CDR3: TGCGCCAGCCACTGGGCTAGCTACTACGAGCAGTACTTC. Residues: CASHWASYYEQYF.